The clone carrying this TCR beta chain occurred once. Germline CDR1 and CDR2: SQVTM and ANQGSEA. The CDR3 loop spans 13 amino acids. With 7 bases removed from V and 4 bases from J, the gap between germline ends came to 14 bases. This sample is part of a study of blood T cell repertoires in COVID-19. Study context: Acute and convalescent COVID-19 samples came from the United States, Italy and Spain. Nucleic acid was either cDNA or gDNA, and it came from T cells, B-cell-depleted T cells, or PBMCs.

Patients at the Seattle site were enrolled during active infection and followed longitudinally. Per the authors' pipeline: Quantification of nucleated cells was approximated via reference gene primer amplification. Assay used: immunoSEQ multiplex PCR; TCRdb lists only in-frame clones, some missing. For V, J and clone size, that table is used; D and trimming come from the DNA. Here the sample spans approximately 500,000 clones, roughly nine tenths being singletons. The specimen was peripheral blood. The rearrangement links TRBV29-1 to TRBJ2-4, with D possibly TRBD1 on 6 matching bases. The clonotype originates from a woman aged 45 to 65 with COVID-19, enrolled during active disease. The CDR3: CSAGSDRKNIQYF. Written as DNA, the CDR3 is TGCAGCGCTGGGTCCGACAGGAAAAACATTCAGTACTTC.